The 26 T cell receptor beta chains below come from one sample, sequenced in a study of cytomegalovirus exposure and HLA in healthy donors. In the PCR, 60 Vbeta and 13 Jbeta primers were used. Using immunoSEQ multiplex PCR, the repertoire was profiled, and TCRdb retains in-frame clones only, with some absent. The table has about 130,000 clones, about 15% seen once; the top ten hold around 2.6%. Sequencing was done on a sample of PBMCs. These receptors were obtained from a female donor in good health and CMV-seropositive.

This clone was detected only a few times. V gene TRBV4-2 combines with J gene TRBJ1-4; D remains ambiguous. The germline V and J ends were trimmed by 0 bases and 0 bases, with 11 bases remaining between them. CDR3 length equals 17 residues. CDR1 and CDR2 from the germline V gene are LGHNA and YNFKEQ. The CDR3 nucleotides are TGTGCCAGCAGCCAAGATAGTGGGCGAACAACTAATGAAAAACTGTTTTTT. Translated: CASSQDSGRTTNEKLFF.

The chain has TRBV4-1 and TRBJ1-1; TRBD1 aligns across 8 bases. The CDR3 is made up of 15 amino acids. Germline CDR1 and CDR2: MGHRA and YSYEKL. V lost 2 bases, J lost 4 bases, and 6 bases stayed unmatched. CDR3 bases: TGCGCCAGCAGCCAACGGACAGGGACGGGCACTGAAGCTTTCTTT. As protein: CASSQRTGTGTEAFF.

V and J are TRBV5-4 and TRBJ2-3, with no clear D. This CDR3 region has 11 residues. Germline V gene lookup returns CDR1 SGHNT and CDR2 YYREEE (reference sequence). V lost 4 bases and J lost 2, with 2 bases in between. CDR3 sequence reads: CASSLTDTQYF. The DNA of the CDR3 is TGTGCCAGCAGCCTCACAGATACGCAGTATTTT.

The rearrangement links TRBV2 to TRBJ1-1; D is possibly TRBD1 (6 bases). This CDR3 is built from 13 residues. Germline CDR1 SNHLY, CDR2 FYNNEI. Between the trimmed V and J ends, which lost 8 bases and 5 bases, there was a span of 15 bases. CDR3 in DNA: TGTGCCAGCCACGCGGGGGCTAGGACTGAAGCTTTCTTT. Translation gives CASHAGARTEAFF.

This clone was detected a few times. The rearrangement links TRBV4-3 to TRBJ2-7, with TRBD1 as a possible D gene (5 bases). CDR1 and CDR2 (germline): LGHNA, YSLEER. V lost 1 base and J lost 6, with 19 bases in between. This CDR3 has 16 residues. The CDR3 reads CASSQGLSRADGEQYF. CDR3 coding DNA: TGCGCCAGCAGCCAAGGATTGTCCAGGGCTGATGGCGAGCAGTACTTC.

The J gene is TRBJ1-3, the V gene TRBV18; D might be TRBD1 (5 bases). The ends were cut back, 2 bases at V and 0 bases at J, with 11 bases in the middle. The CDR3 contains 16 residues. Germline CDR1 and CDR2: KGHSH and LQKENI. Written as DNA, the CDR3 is TGTGCCAGCTCACCAGGGGCTCCCGACTCTGGAAACACCATATATTTT. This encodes CASSPGAPDSGNTIYF.

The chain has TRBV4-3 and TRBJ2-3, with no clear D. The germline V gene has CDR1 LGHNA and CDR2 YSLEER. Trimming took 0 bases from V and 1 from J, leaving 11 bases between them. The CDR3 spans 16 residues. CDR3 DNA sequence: TGCGCCAGCAGCCAAGATTGGTGGCAGGGCACAGATACGCAGTATTTT. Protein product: CASSQDWWQGTDTQYF.

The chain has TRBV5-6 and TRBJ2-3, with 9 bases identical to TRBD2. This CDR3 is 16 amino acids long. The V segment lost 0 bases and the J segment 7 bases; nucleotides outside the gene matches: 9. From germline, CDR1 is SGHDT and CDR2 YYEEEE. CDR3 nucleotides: TGTGCCAGCAGCTTGGTGCGAGCGGGAGGACCCAATACGCAGTATTTT. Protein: CASSLVRAGGPNTQYF.

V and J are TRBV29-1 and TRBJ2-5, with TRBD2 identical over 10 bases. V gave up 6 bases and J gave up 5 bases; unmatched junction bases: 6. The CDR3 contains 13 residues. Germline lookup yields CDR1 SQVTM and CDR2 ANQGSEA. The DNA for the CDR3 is TGCAGCGTGAGCGGGGGGGCCGTCGAGACCCAGTACTTC. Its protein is CSVSGGAVETQYF.

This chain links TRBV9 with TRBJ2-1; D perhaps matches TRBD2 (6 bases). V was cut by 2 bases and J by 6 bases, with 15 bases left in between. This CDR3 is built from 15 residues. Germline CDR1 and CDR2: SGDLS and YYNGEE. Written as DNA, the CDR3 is TGTGCCAGCAGCGTCTTTTCGCGGGAACCCAATGAGCAGTTCTTC. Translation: CASSVFSREPNEQFF.

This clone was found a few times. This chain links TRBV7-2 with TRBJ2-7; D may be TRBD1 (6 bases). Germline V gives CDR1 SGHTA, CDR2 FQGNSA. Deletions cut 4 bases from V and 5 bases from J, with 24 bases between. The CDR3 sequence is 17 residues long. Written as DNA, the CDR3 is TGTGCCAGCAGCTCTGCTCCTTGGGGCTCCGGGGACAACGAGCAGTACTTC. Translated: CASSSAPWGSGDNEQYF.

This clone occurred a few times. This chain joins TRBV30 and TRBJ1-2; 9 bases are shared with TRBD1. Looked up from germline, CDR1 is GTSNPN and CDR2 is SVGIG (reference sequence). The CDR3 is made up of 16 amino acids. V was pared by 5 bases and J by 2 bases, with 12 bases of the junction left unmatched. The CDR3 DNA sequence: TGTGCCTGGTACCGGGACAGGGTCCGTTCGAACTATGGCTACACCTTC. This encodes CAWYRDRVRSNYGYTF.

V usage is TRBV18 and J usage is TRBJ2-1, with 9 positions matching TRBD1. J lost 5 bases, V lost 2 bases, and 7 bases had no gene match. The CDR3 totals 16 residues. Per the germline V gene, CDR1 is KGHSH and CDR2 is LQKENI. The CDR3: CASSPTKGTGHNEQFF. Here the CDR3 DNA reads TGTGCCAGCTCACCAACGAAGGGGACAGGGCACAATGAGCAGTTCTTC.

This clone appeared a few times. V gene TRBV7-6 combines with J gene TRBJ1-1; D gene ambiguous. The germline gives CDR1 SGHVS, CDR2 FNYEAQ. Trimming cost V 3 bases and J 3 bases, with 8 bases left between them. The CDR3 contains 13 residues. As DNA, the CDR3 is TGTGCCAGCAGCTTTGGGGAGGACACTGAAGCTTTCTTT. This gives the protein CASSFGEDTEAFF.

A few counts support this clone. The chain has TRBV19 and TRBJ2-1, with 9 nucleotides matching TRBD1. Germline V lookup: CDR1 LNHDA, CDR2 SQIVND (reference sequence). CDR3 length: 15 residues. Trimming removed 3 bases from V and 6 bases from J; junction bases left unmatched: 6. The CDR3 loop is CASSIRDRVGNEQFF. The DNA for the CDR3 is TGTGCCAGTAGTATCCGGGACAGGGTGGGCAATGAGCAGTTCTTC. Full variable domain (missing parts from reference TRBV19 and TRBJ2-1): DGGITQSPKYLFRKEGQNVTLSCEQNLNHDAMYWYRQDPGQGLRLIYYSQIVNDFQKGDIAEGYSVSREKKESFPLTVTSAQKNPTAFYLCASSIRDRVGNEQFFGPGTRLTVL.

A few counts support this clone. The CDR3 spells CASSYGGGLGTDTQYF. The CDR3 DNA sequence: TGTGCCAGCAGTTACGGGGGGGGACTAGGCACAGATACGCAGTATTTT. This sequence joins TRBV6-6 and TRBJ2-3, with 8 bases that match TRBD2. Germline CDR1 MNHNY, CDR2 SVGAGI (reference sequence). This CDR3 has 16 amino acids. The V segment lost 2 bases and the J segment 1 base; nucleotides outside the gene matches: 5.

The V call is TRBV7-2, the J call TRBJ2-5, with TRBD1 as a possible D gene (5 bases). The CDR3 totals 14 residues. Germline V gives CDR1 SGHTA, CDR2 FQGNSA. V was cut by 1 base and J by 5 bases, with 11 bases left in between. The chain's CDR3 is CASSLDLRVETQYF. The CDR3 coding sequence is TGTGCCAGCAGCTTAGATCTCAGGGTGGAGACCCAGTACTTC.

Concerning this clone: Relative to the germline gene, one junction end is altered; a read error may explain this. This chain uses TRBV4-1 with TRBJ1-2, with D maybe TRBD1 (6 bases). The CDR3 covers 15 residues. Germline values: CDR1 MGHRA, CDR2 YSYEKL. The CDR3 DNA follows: TGCGCCAGCAGCCAAGCCTTTCAGGGGAACTATGGCTACCCCTTC. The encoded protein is CASSQAFQGNYGYPF.

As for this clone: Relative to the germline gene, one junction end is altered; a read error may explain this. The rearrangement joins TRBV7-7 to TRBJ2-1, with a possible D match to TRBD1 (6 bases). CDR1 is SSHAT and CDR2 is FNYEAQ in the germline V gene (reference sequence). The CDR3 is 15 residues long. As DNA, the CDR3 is TGTGCTAGCAGCTCAGGGGCGAGCTCCTACAATGAGCAGTTCTTC. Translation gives CASSSGASSYNEQFF. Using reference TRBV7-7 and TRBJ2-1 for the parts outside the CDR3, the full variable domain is GAGVSQSPRYKVTKRGQDVTLRCDPISSHATLYWYQQALGQGPEFLTYFNYEAQPDKSGLPSDRFSAERPEGSISTLTIQRTEQRDSAMYRCASSSGASSYNEQFFGPGTRLTVL.

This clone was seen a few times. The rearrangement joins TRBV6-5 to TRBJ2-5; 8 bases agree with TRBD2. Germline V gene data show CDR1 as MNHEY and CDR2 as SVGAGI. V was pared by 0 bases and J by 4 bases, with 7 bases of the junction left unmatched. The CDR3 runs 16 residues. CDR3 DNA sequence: TGTGCCAGCAGTTACTCGTTAGCGGGGAGGGGAGAGACCCAGTACTTC. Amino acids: CASSYSLAGRGETQYF.

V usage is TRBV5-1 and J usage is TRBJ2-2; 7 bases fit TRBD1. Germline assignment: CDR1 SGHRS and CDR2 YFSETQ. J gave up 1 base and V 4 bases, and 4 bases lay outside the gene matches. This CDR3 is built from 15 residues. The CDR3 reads CASSPDRLNTGELFF. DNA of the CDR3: TGCGCCAGCAGCCCGGACAGGTTGAACACCGGGGAGCTGTTTTTT.

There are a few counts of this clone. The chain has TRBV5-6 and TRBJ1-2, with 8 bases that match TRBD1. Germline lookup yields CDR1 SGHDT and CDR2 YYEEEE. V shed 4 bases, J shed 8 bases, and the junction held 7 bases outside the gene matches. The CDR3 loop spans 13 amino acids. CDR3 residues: CASSMTGVRGYTF. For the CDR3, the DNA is TGTGCCAGCAGCATGACAGGGGTGCGCGGCTACACCTTC.

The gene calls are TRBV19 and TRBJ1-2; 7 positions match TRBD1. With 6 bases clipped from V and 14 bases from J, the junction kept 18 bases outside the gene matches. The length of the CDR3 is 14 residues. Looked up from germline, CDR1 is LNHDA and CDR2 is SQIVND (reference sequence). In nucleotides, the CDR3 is TGTGCCAGTAGCCCGACGGGAGAGCAGGGGGTTGGGACCTTC. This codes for CASSPTGEQGVGTF.

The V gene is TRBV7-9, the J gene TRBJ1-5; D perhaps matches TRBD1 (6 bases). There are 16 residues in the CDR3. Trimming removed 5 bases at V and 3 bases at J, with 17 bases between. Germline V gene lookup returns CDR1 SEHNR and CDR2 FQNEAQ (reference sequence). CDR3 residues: CASSQAAAGVNQPQHF. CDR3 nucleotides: TGTGCCAGCAGCCAAGCGGCGGCAGGGGTCAATCAGCCCCAGCATTTT. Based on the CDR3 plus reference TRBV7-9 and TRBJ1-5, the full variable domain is DTGVSQNPRHKITKRGQNVTFRCDPISEHNRLYWYRQTLGQGPEFLTYFQNEAQLEKSRLLSDRFSAERPKGSFSTLEIQRTEQGDSAMYLCASSQAAAGVNQPQHFGDGTRLSIL.

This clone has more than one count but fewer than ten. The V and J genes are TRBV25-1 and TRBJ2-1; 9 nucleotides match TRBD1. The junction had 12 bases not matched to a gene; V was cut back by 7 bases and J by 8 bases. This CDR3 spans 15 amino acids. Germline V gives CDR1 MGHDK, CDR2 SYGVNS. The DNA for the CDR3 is TGTGCCAGCAATCCGACCGGGACAGGGACCGATGAGCAGTTCTTC. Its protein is CASNPTGTGTDEQFF.

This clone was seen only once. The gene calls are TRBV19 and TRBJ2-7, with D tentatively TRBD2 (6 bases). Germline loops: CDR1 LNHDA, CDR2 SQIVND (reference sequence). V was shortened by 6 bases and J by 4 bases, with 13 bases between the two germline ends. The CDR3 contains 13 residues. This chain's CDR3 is CASSPGREYEQYF. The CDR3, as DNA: TGTGCCAGTAGCCCGGGACGGGAGTACGAGCAGTACTTC.